The 15 T cell receptor beta chains presented below share a single source sample, sequenced in a study of T cells in Graves' hyperthyroidism and ophthalmopathy (dated by TCRdb to the late 2010s). Libraries came from multiplex PCR. TCRdb lists the instrument as Illumina HiSeq 2000. The TCR beta CDR3 regions were amplified from the RNA transcripts. For the first round of RT-PCR on the TCR CDR3, the HTBI primer set was used together with the Qiagen OneStep RT-PCR kit. Using fastp at Q25 and MiXCR, TCRdb reprocessed the public reads and kept productive beta chains. For every CDR3 protein sequence, its rows merge into one entry that carries the most common genes and DNA. Present in this sample are about 210,000 distinct CDR3 sequences, 17% of which were seen just once. Around 50% of the sample rests with the top ten. What was sequenced was blood. The receptor source for this set is a man over 45 with Graves' hyperthyroidism.

This clonotype was found many times. The rearrangement uses TRBV29-1 and TRBJ2-7; 11 bases map to TRBD2. The CDR3 contains 12 residues. Losses at the gene ends were 7 bases for V and 1 base for J; bases not matched to a gene: 0. Germline CDR1 and CDR2: SQVTM and ANQGSEA. CDR3 amino acids: CSGTSGSYEQYF. The CDR3 DNA sequence: TGCAGCGGGACTAGCGGGTCCTACGAGCAGTACTTC.

This clonotype was seen at least ten times. The CDR3 here is CASSSVGGNTEAFF. The DNA of the CDR3 is TGTGCCAGCAGCTCGGTGGGGGGGAACACTGAAGCTTTCTTT. The chain links TRBV5-6 to TRBJ1-1, with D perhaps matching TRBD1 (5 bases). Deletions cut 3 bases from V and 1 base from J, with 10 bases between. CDR1 SGHDT and CDR2 YYEEEE come from the germline V gene. This CDR3 contains 14 residues.

This chain uses TRBV24-1 with TRBJ2-1, with 9 nucleotides matching TRBD1. This CDR3 is 14 amino acids long. The V gene's germline CDR1 is KGHDR and CDR2 SFDVKD. With 10 bases clipped from V and 4 bases from J, the junction kept 7 bases outside the gene matches. DNA for the CDR3: TGTGCCACGGAAAAGACAGGGGGGTACAATGAGCAGTTCTTC. Residues: CATEKTGGYNEQFF.

The chain couples TRBV19 to TRBJ2-3; D not resolved. V was trimmed by 11 bases and J by 6 bases, leaving 12 bases between them. The CDR3 loop spans 11 amino acids. The V gene's germline CDR1 is LNHDA and CDR2 SQIVND (reference sequence). The CDR3 spells CAWSPADTQYF. The DNA of the CDR3 is TGTGCCTGGAGCCCCGCGGATACGCAGTATTTT.

This clonotype was counted at least ten times. The chain combines TRBV20-1 with TRBJ2-7; D possibly corresponds to TRBD2 (5 bases). The germline CDR1 and CDR2 sequences are DFQATT and SNEGSKA (reference sequence). This CDR3 spans 15 amino acids. V lost 0 bases and J lost 5, with 17 bases in between. The CDR3 loop reads CSARDANLGVHEQYF. The CDR3 region has the DNA TGCAGTGCTAGAGATGCGAACCTCGGGGTCCACGAGCAGTACTTC.

Only a few counts were recorded for this clonotype. This sequence joins TRBV6-1 and TRBJ2-7, with D possibly TRBD2 on 5 matching bases. The germline V gene has CDR1 MNHNS and CDR2 SASEGT. Trimming removed 6 bases from V and 0 bases from J, with 15 bases in between. The CDR3 has 15 residues. The CDR3 nucleotides read TGTGCCAGCAGCCCCTGGAGGCGGAGCTCCTACGAGCAGTACTTC. This translates into CASSPWRRSSYEQYF.

At least ten counts were recorded for this clonotype. This chain joins TRBV28 and TRBJ1-1; 8 nucleotides align to TRBD1. V gave up 2 bases and J gave up 2 bases; unmatched junction bases: 7. This CDR3 has 16 residues. Per the germline V gene, CDR1 is MDHEN and CDR2 is SYDVKM. CDR3 nucleotide sequence: TGTGCCAGCAGTTTAGTCCAGGGGGCCCGTAACACTGAAGCTTTCTTT. This gives the protein CASSLVQGARNTEAFF.

The CDR3, as DNA: TGTGCCAGCAAATCTAGGCAGACAAGAAATCAGCCCCAGCATTTT. Protein: CASKSRQTRNQPQHF. The chain carries TRBV6-1 and TRBJ1-5; no clear D gene. The CDR3 consists of 15 residues. Germline V gives CDR1 MNHNS, CDR2 SASEGT. V gave up 7 bases and J gave up 4 bases, with 17 bases separating them.

This clonotype was picked up many times. The rearrangement joins TRBV29-1 to TRBJ2-3; TRBD2 agrees at 15 bases. CDR1 and CDR2 from the germline V gene are SQVTM and ANQGSEA. Trimming took 1 base from V and 0 from J; bases not matched to a gene: 5. This CDR3 contains 18 residues. CDR3 amino acids: CSVEGTSGRAGSTDTQYF. As DNA, the CDR3 is TGCAGCGTTGAAGGGACTAGCGGGAGGGCCGGGAGCACAGATACGCAGTATTTT.

This clonotype occurred many times. The J gene is TRBJ2-7, the V gene TRBV6-1; a weak D match, TRBD1 (6 bases). Per germline, CDR1 MNHNS and CDR2 SASEGT. Trimming left V 7 bases short and J 4 bases short, with 11 bases between. The CDR3 runs to 12 residues. The CDR3 DNA reads as TGTGCCAGCATCAAGGGGGTTTACGAGCAGTACTTC. Protein sequence: CASIKGVYEQYF.

This clonotype has ten or more counts. CDR3 sequence reads: CASSLIGEEQYF. CDR3 sequence (DNA): TGCGCCAGCAGCTTGATCGGGGAGGAGCAGTACTTC. The rearrangement links TRBV5-1 to TRBJ2-7; possible D gene TRBD2, 5 bases. The germline V gene encodes CDR1 SGHRS and CDR2 YFSETQ. CDR3 length equals 12 residues. Trimming stripped 1 base from V and 7 bases from J, with 9 bases between.

This clonotype came up many times. The chain has TRBV7-2 and TRBJ1-5; D remains unclear. V dropped 5 bases and J dropped 6 bases, with 11 bases sitting between them. CDR1 and CDR2 (germline): SGHTA, FQGNSA. The CDR3 length is 13 residues. The CDR3 nucleotides are TGTGCCAGCAGCCTCGAGGGAGGTCAGCCCCAGCATTTT. Translation gives CASSLEGGQPQHF. The variable domain in full, with the rest retrieved from reference TRBV7-2 and TRBJ1-5, is GAGVSQSPSNKVTEKGKDVELRCDPISGHTALYWYRQSLGQGLEFLIYFQGNSAPDKSGLPSDRFSAERTGGSVSTLTIQRTQQEDSAVYLCASSLEGGQPQHFGDGTRLSIL.

V gene TRBV5-4 combines with J gene TRBJ1-6; no firm D call. The CDR3 is 15 residues long. Trimming pared 3 bases from V and 2 bases from J, leaving 9 bases between. Germline CDR1 and CDR2: SGHNT and YYREEE (reference sequence). The CDR3 coding sequence is TGTGCCAGCAGCTCCGGGATCGCCTATAATTCACCCCTCCACTTT. Translation: CASSSGIAYNSPLHF.

This clonotype appeared many times. V and J are TRBV28 and TRBJ1-5; D is perhaps TRBD1 (5 bases). This CDR3 is built from 15 residues. The V end lost 7 bases, the J end lost 3 bases, and 16 bases lay between the germline ends. CDR1 MDHEN and CDR2 SYDVKM come from the germline V gene. CDR3 amino acids: CASTTQTVANQPQHF. The CDR3 nucleotides are TGTGCCAGCACTACCCAGACAGTAGCCAATCAGCCCCAGCATTTT.

V is TRBV5-1 and J is TRBJ2-5, with D maybe TRBD1 (5 bases). V shed 0 bases and J shed 4 bases, with 10 bases lying between them. Germline CDR1 reads SGHRS; CDR2 reads YFSETQ. The CDR3 has 14 residues. The CDR3 region has the DNA TGCGCCAGCAGCTTGGTAGGGGTAGTAGAGACCCAGTACTTC. The encoded protein is CASSLVGVVETQYF.